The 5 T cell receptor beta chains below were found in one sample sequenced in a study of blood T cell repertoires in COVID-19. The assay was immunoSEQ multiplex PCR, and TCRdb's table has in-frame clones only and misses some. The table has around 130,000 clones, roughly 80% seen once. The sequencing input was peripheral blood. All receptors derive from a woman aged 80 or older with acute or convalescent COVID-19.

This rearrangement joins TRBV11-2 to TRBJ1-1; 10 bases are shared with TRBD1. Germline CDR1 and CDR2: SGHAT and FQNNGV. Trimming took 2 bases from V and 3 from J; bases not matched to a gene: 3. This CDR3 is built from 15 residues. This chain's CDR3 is CASSLYDRGHTEAFF. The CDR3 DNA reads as TGTGCCAGCAGCTTATACGACAGGGGGCACACTGAAGCTTTCTTT.

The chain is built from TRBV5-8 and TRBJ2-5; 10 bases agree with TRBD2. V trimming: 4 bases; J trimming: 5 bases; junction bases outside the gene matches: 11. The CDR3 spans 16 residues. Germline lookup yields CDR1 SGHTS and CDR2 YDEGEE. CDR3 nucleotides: TGTGCCAGCAGCACGAATCGACTAGCGGGTCGTGAGACCCAGTACTTC. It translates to CASSTNRLAGRETQYF.

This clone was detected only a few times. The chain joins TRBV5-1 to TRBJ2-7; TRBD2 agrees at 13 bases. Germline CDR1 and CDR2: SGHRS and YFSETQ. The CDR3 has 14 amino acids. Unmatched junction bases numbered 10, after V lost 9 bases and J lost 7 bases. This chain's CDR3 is CATATTSGRREQYF. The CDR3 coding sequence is TGCGCCACCGCTACGACTAGCGGGAGGAGGGAGCAGTACTTC.

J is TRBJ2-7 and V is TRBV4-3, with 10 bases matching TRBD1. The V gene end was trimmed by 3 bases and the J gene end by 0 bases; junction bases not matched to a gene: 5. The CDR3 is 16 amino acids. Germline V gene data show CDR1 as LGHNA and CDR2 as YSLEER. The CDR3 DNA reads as TGCGCCAGCAGCCACCAGGACAGGGGGTCCTCCTACGAGCAGTACTTC. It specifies CASSHQDRGSSYEQYF.

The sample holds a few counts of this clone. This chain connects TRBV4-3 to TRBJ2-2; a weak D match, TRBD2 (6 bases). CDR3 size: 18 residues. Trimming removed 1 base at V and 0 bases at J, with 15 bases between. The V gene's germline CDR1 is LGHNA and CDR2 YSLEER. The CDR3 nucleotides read TGCGCCAGCAGCCAAGGGGGGACGGGACTTCCGAACACCGGGGAGCTGTTTTTT. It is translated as CASSQGGTGLPNTGELFF.